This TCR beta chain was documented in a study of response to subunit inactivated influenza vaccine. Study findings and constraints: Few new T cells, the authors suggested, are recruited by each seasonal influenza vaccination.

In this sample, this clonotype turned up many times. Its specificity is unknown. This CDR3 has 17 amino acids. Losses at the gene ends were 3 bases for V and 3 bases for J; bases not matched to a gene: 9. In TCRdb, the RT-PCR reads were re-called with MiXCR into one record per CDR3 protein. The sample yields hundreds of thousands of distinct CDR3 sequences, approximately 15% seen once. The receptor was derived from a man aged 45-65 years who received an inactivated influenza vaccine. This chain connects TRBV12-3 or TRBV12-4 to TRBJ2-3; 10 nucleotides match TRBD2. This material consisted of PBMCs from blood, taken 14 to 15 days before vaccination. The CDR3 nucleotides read TGTGCCAGCAGTTTTCAGTGGCTAGCGGGAGTTACAGATACGCAGTATTTT. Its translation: CASSFQWLAGVTDTQYF.